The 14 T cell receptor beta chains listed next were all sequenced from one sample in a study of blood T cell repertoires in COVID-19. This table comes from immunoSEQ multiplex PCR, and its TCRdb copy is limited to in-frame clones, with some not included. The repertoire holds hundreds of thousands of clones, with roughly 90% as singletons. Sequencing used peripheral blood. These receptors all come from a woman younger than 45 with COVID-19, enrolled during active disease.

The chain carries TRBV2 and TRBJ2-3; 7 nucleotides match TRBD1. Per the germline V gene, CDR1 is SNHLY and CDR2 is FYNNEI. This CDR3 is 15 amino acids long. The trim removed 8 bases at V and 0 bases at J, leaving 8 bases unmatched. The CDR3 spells CASDRDSKSTDTQYF. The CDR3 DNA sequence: TGTGCCAGCGACCGGGACAGTAAAAGCACAGATACGCAGTATTTT.

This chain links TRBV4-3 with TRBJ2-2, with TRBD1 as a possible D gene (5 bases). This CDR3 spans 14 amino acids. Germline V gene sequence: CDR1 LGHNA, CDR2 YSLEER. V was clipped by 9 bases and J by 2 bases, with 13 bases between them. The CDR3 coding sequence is TGCGCCAGTAGACGACAGTTAAACACCGGGGAGCTGTTTTTT. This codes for CASRRQLNTGELFF.

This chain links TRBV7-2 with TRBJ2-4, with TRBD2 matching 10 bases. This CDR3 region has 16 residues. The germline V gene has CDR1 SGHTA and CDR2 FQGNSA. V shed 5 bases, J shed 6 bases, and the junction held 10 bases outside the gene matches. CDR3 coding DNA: TGTGCCAGCAGCAGTACAGGACTAGCGGTGGGAAACATTCAGTACTTC. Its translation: CASSSTGLAVGNIQYF.

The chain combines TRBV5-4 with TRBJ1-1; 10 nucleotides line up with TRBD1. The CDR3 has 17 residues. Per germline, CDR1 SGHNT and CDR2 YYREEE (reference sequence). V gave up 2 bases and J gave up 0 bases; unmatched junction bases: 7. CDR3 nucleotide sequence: TGTGCCAGCAGCTTTGAGGGACAGGGGTGGGTGAACACTGAAGCTTTCTTT. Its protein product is CASSFEGQGWVNTEAFF. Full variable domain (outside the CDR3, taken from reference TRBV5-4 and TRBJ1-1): ETGVTQSPTHLIKTRGQQVTLRCSSQSGHNTVSWYQQALGQGPQFIFQYYREEENGRGNFPPRFSGLQFPNYSSELNVNALELDDSALYLCASSFEGQGWVNTEAFFGQGTRLTVV.

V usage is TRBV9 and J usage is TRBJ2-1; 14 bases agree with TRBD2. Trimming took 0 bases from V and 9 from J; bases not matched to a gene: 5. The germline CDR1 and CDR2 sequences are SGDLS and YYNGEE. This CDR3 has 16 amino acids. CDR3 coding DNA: TGTGCCAGCAGCGTAGTGACTAGCGGGGGGGCCGGTGAGCAGTTCTTC. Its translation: CASSVVTSGGAGEQFF. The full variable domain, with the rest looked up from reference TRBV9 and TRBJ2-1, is DSGVTQTPKHLITATGQRVTLRCSPRSGDLSVYWYQQSLDQGLQFLIQYYNGEERAKGNILERFSAQQFPDLHSELNLSSLELGDSALYFCASSVVTSGGAGEQFFGPGTRLTVL.

The CDR3 sequence is CASSSGGQGAYEQYF. The CDR3 DNA reads TGTGCCAGCAGTTCAGGGGGACAGGGAGCCTACGAGCAGTACTTC. This chain joins TRBV11-1 and TRBJ2-7; 9 nucleotides agree with TRBD1. Per the germline V gene, CDR1 is SGHAT and CDR2 is FQDESV (reference sequence). This CDR3 comprises 15 residues. The trim removed 6 bases at V and 2 bases at J, leaving 8 bases unmatched.

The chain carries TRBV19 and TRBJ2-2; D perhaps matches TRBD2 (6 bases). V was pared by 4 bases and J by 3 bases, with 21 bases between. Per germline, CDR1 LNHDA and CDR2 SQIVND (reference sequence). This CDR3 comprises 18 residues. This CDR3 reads CASSSVGFGGLDTGELFF. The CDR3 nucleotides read TGTGCCAGTAGTAGTGTGGGGTTCGGGGGTCTGGACACCGGGGAGCTGTTTTTT.

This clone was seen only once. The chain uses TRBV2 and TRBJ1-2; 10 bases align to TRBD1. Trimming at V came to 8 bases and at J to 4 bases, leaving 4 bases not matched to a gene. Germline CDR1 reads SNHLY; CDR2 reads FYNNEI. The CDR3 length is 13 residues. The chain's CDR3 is CASWTGGGYGYTF. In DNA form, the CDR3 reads TGTGCCAGCTGGACAGGGGGAGGCTATGGCTACACCTTC.

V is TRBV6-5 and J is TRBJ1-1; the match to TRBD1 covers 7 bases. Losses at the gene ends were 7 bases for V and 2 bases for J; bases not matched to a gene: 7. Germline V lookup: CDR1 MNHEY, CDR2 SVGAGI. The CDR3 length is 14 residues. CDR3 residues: CASTRAGGNTEAFF. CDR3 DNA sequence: TGTGCCAGCACGAGGGCAGGGGGAAACACTGAAGCTTTCTTT.

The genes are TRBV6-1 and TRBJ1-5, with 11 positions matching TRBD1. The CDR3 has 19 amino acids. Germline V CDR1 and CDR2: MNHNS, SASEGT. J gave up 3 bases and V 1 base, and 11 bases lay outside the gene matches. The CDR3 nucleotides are TGTGCCAGCAGTGAAGGGACAGGGGGCAGCTCCCTTACCAATCAGCCCCAGCATTTT. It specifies CASSEGTGGSSLTNQPQHF.

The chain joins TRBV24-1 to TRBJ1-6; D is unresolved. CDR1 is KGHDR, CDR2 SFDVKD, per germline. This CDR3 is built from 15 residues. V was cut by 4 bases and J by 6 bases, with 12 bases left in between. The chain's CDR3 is CATSDPSEVNSPLHF. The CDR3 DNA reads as TGTGCCACCAGTGACCCCAGCGAAGTTAATTCACCCCTCCACTTT.

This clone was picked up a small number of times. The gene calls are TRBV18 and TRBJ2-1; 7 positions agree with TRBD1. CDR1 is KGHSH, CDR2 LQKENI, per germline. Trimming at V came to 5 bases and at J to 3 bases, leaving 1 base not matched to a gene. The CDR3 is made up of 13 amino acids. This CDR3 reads CASSGDSYNEQFF. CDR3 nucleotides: TGTGCCAGCTCAGGGGACAGCTACAATGAGCAGTTCTTC.

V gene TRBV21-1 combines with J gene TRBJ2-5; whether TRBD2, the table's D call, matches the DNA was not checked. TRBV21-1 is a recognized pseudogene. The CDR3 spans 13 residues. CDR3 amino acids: CAARRGQQETQYF. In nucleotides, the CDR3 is TGTGCCGCTCGGCGGGGGCAACAAGAGACCCAGTACTTC.

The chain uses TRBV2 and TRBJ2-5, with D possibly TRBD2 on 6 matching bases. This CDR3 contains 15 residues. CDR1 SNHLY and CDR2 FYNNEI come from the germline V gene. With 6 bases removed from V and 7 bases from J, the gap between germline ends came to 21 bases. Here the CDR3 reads CASRLTPGDGGTQYF. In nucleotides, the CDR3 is TGTGCCAGCAGACTGACCCCGGGAGATGGAGGGACCCAGTACTTC.